The clone carrying this TCR beta chain was observed a few times. Here immunoSEQ multiplex PCR was the method, and the copy in TCRdb shows in-frame clones only, minus some. The sample has approximately 130,000 clones; more than 75% are singletons. This specimen comes from a study of blood T cell repertoires in COVID-19. Background on the study: Samples came from the United States, Italy and Spain, spanning acute and convalescent COVID-19. PBMCs, B-cell-depleted T cells, or T cells were the source of the cDNA or gDNA that made up the material.

Sequenced material: peripheral blood. The source is a man between 45 and 60 years old with active COVID-19.

The CDR3 nucleotides are TGTGCCAGCAGTCCGACAGGGGCTGAGGGCTACACCTTC. It yields the protein CASSPTGAEGYTF. V is TRBV6-5 and J is TRBJ1-2, with 8 bases that match TRBD1. Germline V gene sequence: CDR1 MNHEY, CDR2 SVGAGI. V gave up 5 bases and J gave up 8 bases; unmatched junction bases: 7. CDR3 size: 13 residues.